This TCR beta chain was obtained from a study of blood T cell repertoires in COVID-19. Looking at the study overall: T cells, B-cell-depleted T cells, or PBMCs supplied cDNA or gDNA.

Per germline, CDR1 SGHTA and CDR2 FQGNSA. V was clipped by 5 bases and J by 1 base, with 14 bases between them. The CDR3 totals 15 residues. Only in-frame clones appear in the TCRdb table, and some are missing; sequencing was by immunoSEQ multiplex PCR. This sample has about 87,000 clones, with approximately 83% found just once. Sequencing was performed on peripheral blood. This TCR came from a woman in her 70s with acute or convalescent COVID-19. The chain couples TRBV7-2 to TRBJ1-2; D not certain. The DNA for the CDR3 is TGTGCCAGCAGCAAGGGAGGAGGCCATAACTATGGCTACACCTTC. Its translation: CASSKGGGHNYGYTF. Supplemented by reference TRBV7-2 and TRBJ1-2, the full variable domain reads GAGVSQSPSNKVTEKGKDVELRCDPISGHTALYWYRQSLGQGLEFLIYFQGNSAPDKSGLPSDRFSAERTGGSVSTLTIQRTQQEDSAVYLCASSKGGGHNYGYTFGSGTRLTVV.